A selection of T cell receptor beta chains follows, all from one sample in a study of molecular identifiers for immune sequencing clone quantification. TCRdb re-derived calls from the PCR reads in MiXCR, one entry per CDR3 protein. The sample records around 89,000 distinct CDR3 sequences, around 17% being singletons. The sequenced sample consisted of naive CD8+ T cells from blood, with Jurkat cell RNA spiked in. The receptors come from a human donor in good health. Some libraries in this study had Jurkat cell RNA spiked in. The CDR3 runs from the conserved cysteine through the conserved F or W. D genes are given only for firm matches. Clone sizes are given selectively: once, few, many, or a class where the clone is expanded.

V gene: TRBV2
D gene: NA
J gene: TRBJ2-3
clone size: many
CDR3 DNA: TGTGCCAGCAGGGTTATTTGGGGAGGCACAGATACGCAGTATTTT
CDR3 protein: CASRVIWGGTDTQYF

V gene: TRBV4-1
D gene: NA
J gene: TRBJ1-5
clone size: many
CDR3 DNA: TGCGCCAGCAGCCAAGATACAGGGTATCAGCCCCAGCATTTT
CDR3 protein: CASSQDTGYQPQHF

V gene: TRBV7-7
D gene: TRBD2
J gene: TRBJ2-5
clone size: many
CDR3 DNA: TGTGCCAGCAGCCCTTATGGCGGGGGGATCGTAGGGACCCAGTACTTC
CDR3 protein: CASSPYGGGIVGTQYF

V gene: TRBV12-3/TRBV12-4
D gene: TRBD2
J gene: TRBJ2-3
clone size: many
CDR3 DNA: TGTGCCAGCAGTTTATCCCAAGACTGGCGGGAGCTGACAGATACGCAGTATTTT
CDR3 protein: CASSLSQDWRELTDTQYF

V gene: TRBV7-9
D gene: NA
J gene: TRBJ1-4
clone size: many
CDR3 DNA: TGTGCCAGCAGCTCGGAGCGGGCACTACCTGAAAAACTGTTTTTT
CDR3 protein: CASSSERALPEKLFF

V gene: TRBV11-2
D gene: NA
J gene: TRBJ2-3
clone size: many
CDR3 DNA: TGTGCCAGCAGCTTAGGCGAGGGACTCTCCGGAGATACGCAGTATTTT
CDR3 protein: CASSLGEGLSGDTQYF

V gene: TRBV28
D gene: TRBD2
J gene: TRBJ2-1
clone size: NA
CDR3 DNA: TGTGCCAGCGCCAAACTAGCGGAGAATGATCAGTTCTTC
CDR3 protein: CASAKLAENDQFF

V gene: TRBV19
D gene: TRBD1
J gene: TRBJ1-5
clone size: many
CDR3 DNA: TGTGCCAGTGCTACAGGGGTCGGTCAGCCCCAGCATTTT
CDR3 protein: CASATGVGQPQHF

V gene: TRBV19
D gene: TRBD2
J gene: TRBJ2-1
clone size: many
CDR3 DNA: TGTGCCAGTAGTAGAATAGCGGGGGGGAATGAGCAGTTCTTC
CDR3 protein: CASSRIAGGNEQFF

V gene: TRBV20-1
D gene: NA
J gene: TRBJ1-1
clone size: many
CDR3 DNA: TGCAGTGCTAGAGATGCGGGGGTGGCACAACTCATGAACACTGAAGCTTTCTTT
CDR3 protein: CSARDAGVAQLMNTEAFF

V gene: TRBV3-1
D gene: NA
J gene: TRBJ2-7
clone size: many
CDR3 DNA: TGTGCCAGCAGCCACCTAACGGGGGACTACGAGCAGTACTTC
CDR3 protein: CASSHLTGDYEQYF

V gene: TRBV23-1
D gene: TRBD2
J gene: TRBJ2-5
clone size: NA
CDR3 DNA: TGCGCCACCCACAAAAAACCGACCAGCGGGAGTATAGGAGGGACCCAGTACTTC
CDR3 protein: CATHKKPTSGSIGGTQYF

V gene: TRBV28
D gene: TRBD1
J gene: TRBJ2-5
clone size: many
CDR3 DNA: TGTGCCAGCAGTTCCCCGACAGGGGGCGCGCCTTGGGAGACCCAGTACTTC
CDR3 protein: CASSSPTGGAPWETQYF

V gene: TRBV4-1
D gene: NA
J gene: TRBJ2-2
clone size: many
CDR3 DNA: TGCGCCAGCAGCCAATTCTTACAGTACACCGGGGAGCTGTTTTTT
CDR3 protein: CASSQFLQYTGELFF

V gene: TRBV7-9
D gene: NA
J gene: TRBJ2-2
clone size: many
CDR3 DNA: TGTGCCAGCAGCTTATTAGGCGGGGAGCTGTTTTTT
CDR3 protein: CASSLLGGELFF

V gene: TRBV19
D gene: NA
J gene: TRBJ2-5
clone size: many
CDR3 DNA: TGTGCCAGTATGGGAACAGGGATGGTGGAGACCCAGTACTTC
CDR3 protein: CASMGTGMVETQYF

V gene: TRBV7-9
D gene: NA
J gene: TRBJ1-1
clone size: NA
CDR3 DNA: TGTGCCAGCTTTTGGGGGGGCAATACTGAAGCTTTCTTT
CDR3 protein: CASFWGGNTEAFF

V gene: TRBV27
D gene: TRBD2
J gene: TRBJ2-3
clone size: many
CDR3 DNA: TGTGCCAGCAGTACTGGGACTAGTCGGGCAGATACGCAGTATTTT
CDR3 protein: CASSTGTSRADTQYF

V gene: TRBV19
D gene: NA
J gene: TRBJ1-5
clone size: NA
CDR3 DNA: TGTGCCAGTAGGGGGGGGCTGTATAGCAATCAGCCCCAGCATTTT
CDR3 protein: CASRGGLYSNQPQHF

V gene: TRBV4-3
D gene: TRBD2
J gene: TRBJ2-1
clone size: many
CDR3 DNA: TGCGCCAGCAGCCACGGAATACTAGCGGGGATCAATGAGCAGTTCTTC
CDR3 protein: CASSHGILAGINEQFF

V gene: TRBV24-1
D gene: NA
J gene: TRBJ1-2
clone size: many
CDR3 DNA: TGTGCCACCAGTGGGGTATCTGCTAGGCAGGGATACTCTGGCTACACCTTC
CDR3 protein: CATSGVSARQGYSGYTF

V gene: TRBV6-5
D gene: NA
J gene: TRBJ2-3
clone size: many
CDR3 DNA: TGTGCCAGCAGTTATGAGGGGGGCACAGATACGCAGTATTTT
CDR3 protein: CASSYEGGTDTQYF

V gene: TRBV6-2/TRBV6-3
D gene: NA
J gene: TRBJ2-1
clone size: many
CDR3 DNA: TGTGCCAGCAGTTGGAGTCCGGCTTCCTACAATGAGCAGTTCTTC
CDR3 protein: CASSWSPASYNEQFF

V gene: TRBV12-3/TRBV12-4
D gene: TRBD2
J gene: TRBJ2-3
clone size: many
CDR3 DNA: TGTGCCAGCAGTTTAGAAGCGGGGTCTAGCACAGATACGCAGTATTTT
CDR3 protein: CASSLEAGSSTDTQYF

V gene: TRBV7-8
D gene: NA
J gene: TRBJ1-1
clone size: many
CDR3 DNA: TGTGCCAGCAGCTTCGGTCTTGCGGGGAACACTGAAGCTTTCTTT
CDR3 protein: CASSFGLAGNTEAFF

V gene: TRBV12-3/TRBV12-4
D gene: TRBD1
J gene: TRBJ2-2
clone size: many
CDR3 DNA: TGTGCCAGCAGTCCCTACGGGACAGGGGAGGTCGGGGAGCTGTTTTTT
CDR3 protein: CASSPYGTGEVGELFF

V gene: TRBV12-5
D gene: NA
J gene: TRBJ2-4
clone size: many
CDR3 DNA: TGTGCTAGTGGTTTGAGGACTGGGATAGCCAAAAACATTCAGTACTTC
CDR3 protein: CASGLRTGIAKNIQYF

V gene: TRBV3-1
D gene: TRBD1
J gene: TRBJ1-4
clone size: NA
CDR3 DNA: TGTGCCAGCAGCATCCGACAGGGGGTCACTAATGAAAAACTGTTTTTT
CDR3 protein: CASSIRQGVTNEKLFF

V gene: TRBV29-1
D gene: NA
J gene: TRBJ2-3
clone size: many
CDR3 DNA: TGCAGCGCGGTCGGGGAGGGGGGGTCAGATACGCAGTATTTT
CDR3 protein: CSAVGEGGSDTQYF

V gene: TRBV27
D gene: NA
J gene: TRBJ2-7
clone size: many
CDR3 DNA: TGTGCCAGCAGCTCAGGGTACTTCTCCTACGAGCAGTACTTC
CDR3 protein: CASSSGYFSYEQYF

V gene: TRBV30
D gene: NA
J gene: TRBJ1-2
clone size: many
CDR3 DNA: TGTGCCTGGACGTCATGGGCTCACTATGGCTACACCTTC
CDR3 protein: CAWTSWAHYGYTF

V gene: TRBV12-3/TRBV12-4
D gene: NA
J gene: TRBJ1-1
clone size: many
CDR3 DNA: TGTGCCAGCAGGGGGGGACTTCCTGAAGCTTTCTTT
CDR3 protein: CASRGGLPEAFF

V gene: TRBV6-5
D gene: NA
J gene: TRBJ2-3
clone size: NA
CDR3 DNA: TGTGCCAGCAGTGTCTACCCTCGAGAGATAGATACGCAGTATTTT
CDR3 protein: CASSVYPREIDTQYF

V gene: TRBV12-3/TRBV12-4
D gene: NA
J gene: TRBJ2-3
clone size: NA
CDR3 DNA: TGTGCCAGCAGCTTAGCCCCCGACACAGATACGCAGTATTTT
CDR3 protein: CASSLAPDTDTQYF

V gene: TRBV20-1
D gene: NA
J gene: TRBJ2-3
clone size: many
CDR3 DNA: TGCAGTGCTAGAGATCCTGGGGAACGTACGCAGTATTTT
CDR3 protein: CSARDPGERTQYF

V gene: TRBV12-3/TRBV12-4
D gene: NA
J gene: TRBJ2-5
clone size: NA
CDR3 DNA: TGTGCCAGCAGTTTAAAACAGGGTCAAGAGACCCAGTACTTC
CDR3 protein: CASSLKQGQETQYF

V gene: TRBV3-1
D gene: NA
J gene: TRBJ2-7
clone size: once
CDR3 DNA: TGTGCCAGCAGCCAAGGGATAGGACACCGAATATACGGGCAGTACTTC
CDR3 protein: CASSQGIGHRIYGQYF

V gene: TRBV5-1
D gene: TRBD1
J gene: TRBJ2-7
clone size: many
CDR3 DNA: TGCGCCAGCAGCCTAGGACAGGCAAACCCCTACGAGCAGTACTTC
CDR3 protein: CASSLGQANPYEQYF

V gene: TRBV27
D gene: NA
J gene: TRBJ1-5
clone size: many
CDR3 DNA: TGTGCCAGCGGTCCCTCTATTCAGCCCCAGCATTTT
CDR3 protein: CASGPSIQPQHF

V gene: TRBV29-1
D gene: NA
J gene: TRBJ2-3
clone size: many
CDR3 DNA: TGCAGCTACCTCATTTTAACAGATACGCAGTATTTT
CDR3 protein: CSYLILTDTQYF

V gene: TRBV6-5
D gene: NA
J gene: TRBJ2-5
clone size: once
CDR3 DNA: TGTGCCAGCAGTTACCATCAGGGGTTCCAAGAGACCCAGTGCTTC
CDR3 protein: CASSYHQGFQETQCF

V gene: TRBV27
D gene: NA
J gene: TRBJ1-4
clone size: many
CDR3 DNA: TGTGCCAGCAGTTTAATGGCAGCGGGTAATGAAAAACTGTTTTTT
CDR3 protein: CASSLMAAGNEKLFF

V gene: TRBV6-1
D gene: NA
J gene: TRBJ2-7
clone size: many
CDR3 DNA: TGTGCCAGCAGTGGAACTAAAAGCGGTACCTACGAGCAGTACTTC
CDR3 protein: CASSGTKSGTYEQYF

V gene: TRBV6-5
D gene: NA
J gene: TRBJ2-3
clone size: many
CDR3 DNA: TGTGCCAGCAGTTACGGGTATGGCACAGATACGCAGTATTTT
CDR3 protein: CASSYGYGTDTQYF

V gene: TRBV29-1
D gene: NA
J gene: TRBJ2-1
clone size: many
CDR3 DNA: TGCAGCGTGAGGAGAAACTCCGGGACACTTTACAATGAGCAGTTCTTC
CDR3 protein: CSVRRNSGTLYNEQFF

V gene: TRBV9
D gene: NA
J gene: TRBJ1-6
clone size: many
CDR3 DNA: TGTGCCAGCAGCGTAAACAGTAACTATAATTCACCCCTCCACTTT
CDR3 protein: CASSVNSNYNSPLHF

V gene: TRBV3-1
D gene: NA
J gene: TRBJ1-6
clone size: many
CDR3 DNA: TGTGCCAGCAGCCCCCCCTGGGGGAATTCACCCCTCCACTTT
CDR3 protein: CASSPPWGNSPLHF

V gene: TRBV7-6
D gene: NA
J gene: TRBJ2-3
clone size: NA
CDR3 DNA: TGTGCCAGCAGCTTAGTAGGGGCGGCAGATACGCAGTATTTT
CDR3 protein: CASSLVGAADTQYF

V gene: TRBV6-6
D gene: NA
J gene: TRBJ2-1
clone size: many
CDR3 DNA: TGTGCCAGCAGCAACGGGGAAAACAATGAGCAGTTCTTC
CDR3 protein: CASSNGENNEQFF

V gene: TRBV28
D gene: NA
J gene: TRBJ1-6
clone size: many
CDR3 DNA: TGTGCCAGCAGACCTACCGGGACCTCAAATTCACCCCTCCACTTT
CDR3 protein: CASRPTGTSNSPLHF

V gene: TRBV12-3/TRBV12-4
D gene: TRBD2
J gene: TRBJ2-5
clone size: many
CDR3 DNA: TGTGCCAGCAGTTTATTCTACGGACTAGCTCCTAATGAGACCCAGTACTTC
CDR3 protein: CASSLFYGLAPNETQYF

V gene: TRBV29-1
D gene: TRBD2
J gene: TRBJ2-7
clone size: many
CDR3 DNA: TGCAGCGTCCAAGCCTCCCCGGGACTAGCAACCTACGAGCAGTACTTC
CDR3 protein: CSVQASPGLATYEQYF

V gene: TRBV5-6
D gene: NA
J gene: TRBJ2-7
clone size: few
CDR3 DNA: TGTGCCAGCAGCTTGGAGTATCACACTTACGAGCAGTACTTC
CDR3 protein: CASSLEYHTYEQYF

V gene: TRBV30
D gene: NA
J gene: TRBJ1-3
clone size: many
CDR3 DNA: TGTGCCTGGAGTGAAGGGTCTGGAAACACCATATATTTT
CDR3 protein: CAWSEGSGNTIYF

V gene: TRBV20-1
D gene: TRBD1
J gene: TRBJ2-7
clone size: many
CDR3 DNA: TGCAGTGCTAGACCCGACAGGGCGGCCTACGAGCAGTACTTC
CDR3 protein: CSARPDRAAYEQYF

V gene: TRBV7-6
D gene: NA
J gene: TRBJ1-4
clone size: many
CDR3 DNA: TGTGCCAGCAGCTTAGCTCCCACAGATGAAAAACTGTTTTTT
CDR3 protein: CASSLAPTDEKLFF

V gene: TRBV6-5
D gene: NA
J gene: TRBJ2-1
clone size: many
CDR3 DNA: TGTGCCAGCAGTTACTCCGAGGGGTCCCCCTACAATGAGCAGTTCTTC
CDR3 protein: CASSYSEGSPYNEQFF

V gene: TRBV29-1
D gene: NA
J gene: TRBJ2-1
clone size: many
CDR3 DNA: TGCAGCGCCGACTCCCCTCTCTACAATGAGCAGTTCTTC
CDR3 protein: CSADSPLYNEQFF

V gene: TRBV5-4
D gene: TRBD1
J gene: TRBJ2-1
clone size: many
CDR3 DNA: TGTGCCAGCAGCTTGGGACAGGGGGTTCGAAATGAGCAGTTCTTC
CDR3 protein: CASSLGQGVRNEQFF